This record covers a single T cell receptor beta chain. Its cognate antigen is unknown. Between the trimmed V and J ends, which lost 3 bases and 1 base, there was a span of 6 bases. This CDR3 region has 13 residues. Germline assignment: CDR1 SEHNR and CDR2 FQNEAQ (reference sequence). Evenly divided among several immunoSEQ plates was the genomic DNA of each subset. The data were produced by immunoSEQ multiplex PCR, yet TCRdb's version contains in-frame clones alone and is incomplete. The sample holds 1.4 million to 1.5 million clones; more than 95% are singletons and the top ten take over 1%. This sample is part of a study of shared clonotypes between healthy human individuals. Overall study findings and caveats: For naive CD4 cells, approximately 4.7% of clonotypes were shared across a handful of donors.

This sequence originates from a man aged 25 to 40 in good health. Sequencing was carried out using naive CD4+ T cells sorted from blood. Subset of the sample: CD45RA+ positively selected. V usage is TRBV7-9 and J usage is TRBJ1-2, with D uncertain. This chain's CDR3 is CASSLYSNYGYTF. CDR3 in DNA: TGTGCCAGCAGCTTGTACAGTAACTATGGCTACACCTTC.